These T cell receptor beta chains were read from a single sample in a study of siplizumab effects on memory and regulatory T cells. The method was immunoSEQ multiplex PCR; TCRdb's version includes in-frame clones alone and lacks a portion of them. This table has around 100,000 clones, around 90% appearing once. Sequenced input: CD4+ T cells sorted from blood. The receptors here all came from a human donor in good health. CDR3s include the opening cysteine and the closing phenylalanine or tryptophan. The order of the fields is D gene, V gene, clone size, J gene, CDR3 DNA, CDR3 protein. A D gene is named only where the DNA matches it firmly. Size is stated for part of the rows, as once, few or many counts, or as a class when the clone is expanded.

>TRBD1|TRBV27|-|TRBJ2-7
TGTGCCAGCAGAACATTAGTGACAGGGGACTACGAGCAGTACTTC
CASRTLVTGDYEQYF
>TRBD1|TRBV7-2|-|TRBJ1-1
TGTGCCAGCAGCCCTACAGGGGGGCCGAACACTGAAGCTTTCTTT
CASSPTGGPNTEAFF
>-|TRBV10-3|-|TRBJ1-5
TGTGCCATCAGTCCACAGGACTCCAATCAGCCCCAGCATTTT
CAISPQDSNQPQHF
>-|TRBV6-6|-|TRBJ2-3
TGTGCCAGCATGACTGTCAGCACAGATACGCAGTATTTT
CASMTVSTDTQYF
>TRBD1|TRBV30|-|TRBJ1-5
TGTGCCTGGAGTACGCCGGGGACAGGGAATCAGCCCCAGCATTTT
CAWSTPGTGNQPQHF
>-|TRBV6-5|-|TRBJ1-1
TGTGCCAGCAGTTACCCCCTGGGGGGGGGTTTCGAAGCTTTCTTT
CASSYPLGGGFEAFF
>-|TRBV6-5|-|TRBJ1-1
TGTGCCAGCAGTTACTCGATGGAAACTAACACTGAAGCTTTCTTT
CASSYSMETNTEAFF
>-|TRBV11-2|few|TRBJ1-1
TGTGCCAGCAGCCGCCTCAAGACTGAAGCTTTCTTT
CASSRLKTEAFF
>-|TRBV19|-|TRBJ1-3
TGTGCCAGTAGTCCTCGGGACGCCAGCTCTGGAAACACCATATATTTT
CASSPRDASSGNTIYF
>TRBD2|TRBV7-2|-|TRBJ2-5
TGTGCCAGCAGCCTCTCTAGCGGGGGGGGAGAGACCCAGTACTTC
CASSLSSGGGETQYF
>-|TRBV10-1|-|TRBJ2-1
TGCGCCAGCAGTGGGCAGGGAAATGAGCAGTTCTTC
CASSGQGNEQFF
>-|TRBV7-2|-|TRBJ2-3
TGTGCCAGCAGCTTAGGAGGGGCCTTCACAGATACGCAGTATTTT
CASSLGGAFTDTQYF
>-|TRBV29-1|-|TRBJ2-5
TGCAGCGTTGGTCGCCTAGAGGCCCAGTACTTC
CSVGRLEAQYF
>-|TRBV6-5|-|TRBJ1-1
TGTGCCAGCAGTAAACAAGGGGCTGCCACTGAAGCTTTCTTT
CASSKQGAATEAFF
>-|TRBV7-6|once|TRBJ2-7
TGTGCCAGCAGCTTAGTATACAGCAGTTACGAGCAGTACTTC
CASSLVYSSYEQYF
>-|TRBV5-6|-|TRBJ2-7
TGTGCCAGCAGCTGGAGCTCCTACGAGCAGTACTTC
CASSWSSYEQYF